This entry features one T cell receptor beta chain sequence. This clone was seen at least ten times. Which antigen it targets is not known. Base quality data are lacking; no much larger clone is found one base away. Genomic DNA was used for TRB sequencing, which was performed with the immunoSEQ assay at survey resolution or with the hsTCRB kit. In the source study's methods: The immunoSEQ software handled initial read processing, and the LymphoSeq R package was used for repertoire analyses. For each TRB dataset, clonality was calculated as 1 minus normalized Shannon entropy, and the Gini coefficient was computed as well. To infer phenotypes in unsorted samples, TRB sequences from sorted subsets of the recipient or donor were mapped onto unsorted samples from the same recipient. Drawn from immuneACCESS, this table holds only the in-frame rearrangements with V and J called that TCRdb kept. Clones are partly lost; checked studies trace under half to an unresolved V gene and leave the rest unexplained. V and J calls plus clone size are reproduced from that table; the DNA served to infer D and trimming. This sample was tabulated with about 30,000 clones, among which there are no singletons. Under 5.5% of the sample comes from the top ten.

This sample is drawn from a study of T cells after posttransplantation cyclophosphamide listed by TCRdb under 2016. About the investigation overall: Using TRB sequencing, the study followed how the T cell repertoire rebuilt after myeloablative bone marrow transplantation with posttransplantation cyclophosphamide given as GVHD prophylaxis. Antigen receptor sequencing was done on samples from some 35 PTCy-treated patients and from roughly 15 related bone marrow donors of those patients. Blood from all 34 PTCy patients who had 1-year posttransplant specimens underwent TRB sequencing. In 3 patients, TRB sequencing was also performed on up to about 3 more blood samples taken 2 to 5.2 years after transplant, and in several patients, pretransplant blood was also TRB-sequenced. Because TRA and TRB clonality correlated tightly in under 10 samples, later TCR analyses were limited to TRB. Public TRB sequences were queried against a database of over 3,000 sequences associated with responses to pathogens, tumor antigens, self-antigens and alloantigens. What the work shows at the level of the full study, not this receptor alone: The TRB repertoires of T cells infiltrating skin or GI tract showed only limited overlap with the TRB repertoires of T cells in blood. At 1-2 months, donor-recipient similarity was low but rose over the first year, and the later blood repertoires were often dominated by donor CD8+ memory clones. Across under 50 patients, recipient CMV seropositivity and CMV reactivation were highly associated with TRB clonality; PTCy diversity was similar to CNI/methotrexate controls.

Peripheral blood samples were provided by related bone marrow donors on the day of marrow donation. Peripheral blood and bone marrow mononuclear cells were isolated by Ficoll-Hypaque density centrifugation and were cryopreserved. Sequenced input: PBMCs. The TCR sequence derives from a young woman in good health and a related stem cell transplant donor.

The CDR3 region: CASSSMDQGAYEQYF. The DNA sequence is given as TGTGCCAGCAGCTCCATGGATCAGGGAGCTTACGAGCAGTACTTC. The sequence joins TRBV7-9 to TRBJ2-7; the D gene may be TRBD1 or TRBD2, since each aligns over 5 bases. CDR3 length: 15 amino acids, cysteine to phenylalanine. Only the CDR3 DNA stays, 45 bases, in frame from base 1. Reading the germline V gene (reference sequence) gives CDR1 SEHNR and CDR2 FQNEAQ. V lost 4 bases and J lost 4 bases; the stretch between them is 17 bases long.